This is a list of T cell receptor beta chains from one sample in a study of beta chain features in type 1 diabetes. Data came from immunoSEQ multiplex PCR; TCRdb stores just in-frame clones and leaves some out. In the table there are roughly 350,000 clones, roughly a tenth of which are singletons. The sample taken for sequencing was central memory CD4+ T cells from blood. These receptors were collected from a man aged 25 to 40 with type 1 diabetes. Each CDR3 is given with its conserved first and last residue. The D gene is left open where the match is weak. The size entry is marked missing in some rows and otherwise reads once, few, many or a size class.

J gene | V gene | D gene | clone size | CDR3 length | CDR3 DNA | CDR3 protein
TRBJ1-6 | TRBV28 | - | few | 13 | TGTGCCAGCAGCCTCAAACTGAATTCACCCCTCCACTTT | CASSLKLNSPLHF
TRBJ2-3 | TRBV4-2 | - | - | 17 | TGTGCCAGCAGCCCAGCGCCGACCGGAAGGGGCACAGATACGCAGTATTTT | CASSPAPTGRGTDTQYF
TRBJ2-5 | TRBV2 | TRBD1 | - | 13 | TGTGCCAGCGGGGGGACAGGCCAGGGAGAGCAGTACTTC | CASGGTGQGEQYF
TRBJ1-4 | TRBV7-6 | - | many | 14 | TGTGCCAGCAGCCCCCGTGGGCAACCCGAAAAACTGTTTTTT | CASSPRGQPEKLFF
TRBJ1-6 | TRBV14 | - | - | 15 | TGTGCCAGCAGCCAGTGGAGCGACCCTAGTTCACCCCTCCACTTT | CASSQWSDPSSPLHF
TRBJ2-3 | TRBV5-1 | - | - | 15 | TGCGCCAGCAGCTTGGGGTCGTCCTCACGGGATACGCAGTATTTT | CASSLGSSSRDTQYF
TRBJ1-1 | TRBV28 | - | - | 15 | TGTGCCAGCAGTTCTCCTGGGAGATGGGCCACTGAAGCTTTCTTT | CASSSPGRWATEAFF
TRBJ1-4 | TRBV27 | - | - | 12 | TGTGCCACTGGGGCCTTTAATGAAAAACTGTTTTTT | CATGAFNEKLFF
TRBJ2-2 | TRBV7-2 | - | many | 15 | TGTGCCAGCAGCTTAGGAGGGTCGAACACCGGGGAGCTGTTTTTT | CASSLGGSNTGELFF
TRBJ2-7 | TRBV27 | - | few | 13 | TGTGCCAGCAGTTCCTGGCAGTCCTACGAGCAGTACTTC | CASSSWQSYEQYF
TRBJ2-5 | TRBV7-9 | TRBD2 | few | 14 | TGTGCCGGTCGGGGCAGCGGGAGTGCAGAGACCCAGTACTTC | CAGRGSGSAETQYF
TRBJ2-7 | TRBV10-3 | TRBD1 | - | 15 | TGTGCCATCAGTGAGCCAGGGACAGCAAGCTACGAGCAGTACTTC | CAISEPGTASYEQYF
TRBJ2-1 | TRBV7-8 | TRBD2 | many | 14 | TGTGCCAGCAGCCGCGCCGGGACTAGCAATGAGCAGTTCTTC | CASSRAGTSNEQFF
TRBJ2-7 | TRBV4-3 | TRBD2 | few | 13 | TGCGCCAGCAGCCGCACTAGCGATAGCGAGCAGTACTTC | CASSRTSDSEQYF
TRBJ2-5 | TRBV6-6 | - | - | 14 | TGTGCCAGCAGTCCGCGGACGGGCCAAGAGACCCAGTACTTC | CASSPRTGQETQYF
TRBJ2-7 | TRBV7-2 | - | - | 15 | TGTGCCAGCAGCTTAGATTGGGGGCCTGCCTACGAGCAGTACTTC | CASSLDWGPAYEQYF
TRBJ2-1 | TRBV7-9 | TRBD2 | few | 15 | TGTGCCAGCAGCGTTGGACTAGCGGTACACAATGAGCAGTTCTTC | CASSVGLAVHNEQFF
TRBJ2-7 | TRBV7-9 | - | - | 15 | TGTGCCAGCAGCTTGTTTGGGACGGCAGACTACGAGCAGTACTTC | CASSLFGTADYEQYF
TRBJ1-4 | TRBV30 | - | - | 14 | TGTGCCTGGAGGCTGAGGCAGGAGGGGGAAAAACTGTTTTTT | CAWRLRQEGEKLFF
TRBJ2-7 | TRBV27 | - | - | 13 | TGTGCCACCTCCCGGGACTCCATCTACGAGCAGTACTTC | CATSRDSIYEQYF
TRBJ2-7 | TRBV6-5 | TRBD1 | few | 13 | TGTGCCAGCAGTTACCCGGGACAGGGTGGGCAGTACTTC | CASSYPGQGGQYF
TRBJ1-4 | TRBV25-1 | - | - | 13 | TGTGCCAGCGGGGGCCTGGCTAATGAAAAACTGTTTTTT | CASGGLANEKLFF
TRBJ2-7 | TRBV29-1 | - | few | 11 | TGCAGCGCTCTTAGGGGCTACGAGCAGTACTTC | CSALRGYEQYF
TRBJ2-5 | TRBV5-1 | TRBD1 | - | 15 | TGCGCCAGCAGCCCTGGGGACAGGGAAGGTAATACCCAGTACTTC | CASSPGDREGNTQYF
TRBJ2-3 | TRBV4-2 | TRBD2 | - | 14 | TGTGCCAGCAGCCCTCGGACTAGCGCAGATACGCAGTATTTT | CASSPRTSADTQYF
TRBJ2-2 | TRBV30 | - | few | 14 | TGTGCCTGGAGTGCCGCTGGGGGTACCGGGGAGCTGTTTTTT | CAWSAAGGTGELFF
TRBJ2-1 | TRBV4-3 | TRBD2 | - | 19 | TGCGCCAGCAGCCAAGGAACGCCCGGGGCGGGAGAGGGGCTCAATGAGCAGTTCTTC | CASSQGTPGAGEGLNEQFF
TRBJ2-3 | TRBV28 | - | - | 12 | TGTGCCGGAGGGGTTCCGGGGGATACGCAGTATTTT | CAGGVPGDTQYF
TRBJ2-5 | TRBV5-1 | - | - | 15 | TGCGCCAGCACTACGTGGGGTCCAGGTCAAGAGACCCAGTACTTC | CASTTWGPGQETQYF
TRBJ2-5 | TRBV7-2 | TRBD1 | - | 14 | TGTGCCAGCAGCCCGGACAGGGACCAAGAGACCCAGTACTTC | CASSPDRDQETQYF
TRBJ2-6 | TRBV2 | - | few | 17 | TGTGCCAGCGGGAGACAGAGTTTAAGCTCTGGGGCCAACGTCCTGACTTTC | CASGRQSLSSGANVLTF
TRBJ2-5 | TRBV14 | - | many | 12 | TGTGCCAGCAGCCAAGTTGACACTACCCAGTACTTC | CASSQVDTTQYF
TRBJ2-6 | TRBV7-2 | TRBD1 | - | 16 | TGTGCCAGCAGCTTAACAGGGGCGCTGGGGGCCAACGTCCTGACTTTC | CASSLTGALGANVLTF
TRBJ1-2 | TRBV7-2 | - | few | 15 | TGTGCCAGCAGCTTAGAGGCCTACAGTGGGGGTGGCTACACCTTC | CASSLEAYSGGGYTF
TRBJ2-5 | TRBV12-5 | - | - | 13 | TGTGCTAGTGGTTTCCAGGGGGGAGAGACCCAGTACTTC | CASGFQGGETQYF
TRBJ1-5 | TRBV6-5 | - | few | 13 | TGTGCCAGCAGCCGACAGGCCAATCAGCCCCAGCATTTT | CASSRQANQPQHF